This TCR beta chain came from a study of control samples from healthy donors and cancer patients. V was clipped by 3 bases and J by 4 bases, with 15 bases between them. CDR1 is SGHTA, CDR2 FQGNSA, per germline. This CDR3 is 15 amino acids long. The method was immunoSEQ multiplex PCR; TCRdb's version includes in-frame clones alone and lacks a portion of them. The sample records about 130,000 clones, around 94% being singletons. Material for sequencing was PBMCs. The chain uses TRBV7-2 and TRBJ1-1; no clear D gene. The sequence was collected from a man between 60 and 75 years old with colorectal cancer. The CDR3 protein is CASSFDRLGSTEAFF. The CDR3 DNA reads TGTGCCAGCAGCTTCGACCGCCTTGGGAGCACTGAAGCTTTCTTT.